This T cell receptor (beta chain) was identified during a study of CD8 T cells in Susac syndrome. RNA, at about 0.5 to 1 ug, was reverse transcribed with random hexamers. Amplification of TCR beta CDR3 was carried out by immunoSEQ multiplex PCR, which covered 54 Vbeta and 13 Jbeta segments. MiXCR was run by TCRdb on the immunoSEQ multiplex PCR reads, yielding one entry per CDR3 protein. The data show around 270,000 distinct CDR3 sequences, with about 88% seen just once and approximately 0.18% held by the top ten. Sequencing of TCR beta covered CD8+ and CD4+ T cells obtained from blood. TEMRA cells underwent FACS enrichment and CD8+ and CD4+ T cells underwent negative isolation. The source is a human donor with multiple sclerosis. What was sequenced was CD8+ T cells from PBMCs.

CDR3 protein: CASSLAGGVRYYGYTF. CDR3 DNA: TGTGCCAGCAGTTTAGCCGGGGGGGTTAGATACTATGGCTACACCTTC. The V and J genes are TRBV12-3 or TRBV12-4 and TRBJ1-2, with D perhaps matching TRBD1 (5 bases). The CDR3 is made up of 16 amino acids. Trimming left V 0 bases short and J 3 bases short, with 14 bases between.